The clone carrying this T cell receptor beta chain was seen repeatedly, ten times or more. What it recognizes is unknown. The CDR3 contains 14 residues. Trimming cost V 7 bases and J 2 bases, with 14 bases left between them. The V gene's germline CDR1 is PRHDT and CDR2 FYEKMQ (reference sequence). This entry is derived from a study of response to subunit inactivated influenza vaccine. TCRdb reprocessed the RT-PCR reads via MiXCR and lists one record per CDR3 protein. The table has more than 450,000 distinct CDR3 sequences, about 8% seen once. Whole-study results and caveats: Each seasonal influenza vaccination, the authors suggested, recruits few new T cells.

This material consisted of PBMCs from blood, taken roughly 24 months after vaccination. This chain joins TRBV13 and TRBJ2-5; D might be TRBD2 (6 bases). The sequence came from a man between 50 and 75 years old who received an inactivated influenza vaccine. The CDR3 sequence is CASNSGTHQETQYF. CDR3 DNA: TGTGCCAGCAACTCCGGGACTCATCAAGAGACCCAGTACTTC. Using reference TRBV13 and TRBJ2-5 for the parts outside the CDR3, the full variable domain is AAGVIQSPRHLIKEKRETATLKCYPIPRHDTVYWYQQGPGQDPQFLISFYEKMQSDKGSIPDRFSAQQFSDYHSELNMSSLELGDSALYFCASNSGTHQETQYFGPGTRLLVL.